The entry that follows covers one T cell receptor beta chain sequence. The antigen remains unidentified. After constant-region reverse-primer amplification, full-length variable regions underwent semi-nested PCR with Nested Universal Primer A. TCRdb processed the 5' RACE reads anew with MiXCR; each CDR3 protein has one entry. There are about 54,000 distinct CDR3 sequences in the sample; roughly 17% occur only once, and 2% to 2.5% lies in the top ten. General observations from the study: The TCR gene usage of tumor memory CD4+ T cells clustered together with blood and lymph node memory CD4+ cells and with lymph node naive CD4+ cells. The larger-cohort validation was restricted to a single TCR beta V-J rearrangement rather than whole repertoires.

The ends lost 3 bases at V and 2 bases at J; junction bases unmatched: 5. Per the germline V gene, CDR1 is SGHTA and CDR2 is FQGNSA. The CDR3 is 15 residues long. Naive CD4+ cells had CD25+ Tregs removed. Input material: naive CD4+ T cells sorted from blood. Subset: naive CD4+ T cells, CD4+CD45RA+CD25-. The receptor was derived from a female donor with breast cancer. The gene calls are TRBV7-2 and TRBJ2-3; TRBD2 matches 7 bases. The CDR3 nucleotides read TGTGCCAGCAGCTTTAAGCGGGGCCACACAGATACGCAGTATTTT. Encoded protein: CASSFKRGHTDTQYF.